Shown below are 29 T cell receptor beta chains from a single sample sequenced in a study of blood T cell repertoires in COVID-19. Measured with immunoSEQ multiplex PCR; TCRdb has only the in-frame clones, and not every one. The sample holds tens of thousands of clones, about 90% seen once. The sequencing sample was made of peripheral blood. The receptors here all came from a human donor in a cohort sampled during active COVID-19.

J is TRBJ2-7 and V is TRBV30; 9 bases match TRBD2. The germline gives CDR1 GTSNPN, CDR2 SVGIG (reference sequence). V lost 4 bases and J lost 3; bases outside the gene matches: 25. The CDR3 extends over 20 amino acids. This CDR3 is CAWTPFPRSAGGQRYYEQYF. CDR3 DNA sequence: TGTGCCTGGACACCTTTCCCCCGATCCGCGGGAGGGCAAAGGTACTACGAGCAGTACTTC.

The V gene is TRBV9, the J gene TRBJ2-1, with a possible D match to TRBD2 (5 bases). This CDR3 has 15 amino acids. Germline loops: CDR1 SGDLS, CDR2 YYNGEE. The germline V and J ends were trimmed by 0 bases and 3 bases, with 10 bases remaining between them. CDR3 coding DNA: TGTGCCAGCAGCGTAGACGAGGGTATCTACAATGAGCAGTTCTTC. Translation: CASSVDEGIYNEQFF.

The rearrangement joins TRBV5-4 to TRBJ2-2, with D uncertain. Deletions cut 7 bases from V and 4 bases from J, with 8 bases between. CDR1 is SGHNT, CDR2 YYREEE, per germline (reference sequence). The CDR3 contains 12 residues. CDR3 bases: TGTGCCAGCCACAACCCCACCGGGGAGCTGTTTTTT. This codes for CASHNPTGELFF. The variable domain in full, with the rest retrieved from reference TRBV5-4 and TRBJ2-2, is ETGVTQSPTHLIKTRGQQVTLRCSSQSGHNTVSWYQQALGQGPQFIFQYYREEENGRGNFPPRFSGLQFPNYSSELNVNALELDDSALYLCASHNPTGELFFGEGSRLTVL.

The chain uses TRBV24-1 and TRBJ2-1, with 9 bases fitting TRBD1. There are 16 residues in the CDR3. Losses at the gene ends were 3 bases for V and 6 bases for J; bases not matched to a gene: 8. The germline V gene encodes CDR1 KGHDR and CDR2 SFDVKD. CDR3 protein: CATSDTGTGLGNEQFF. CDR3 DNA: TGTGCCACCAGTGATACCGGGACAGGGTTGGGCAATGAGCAGTTCTTC.

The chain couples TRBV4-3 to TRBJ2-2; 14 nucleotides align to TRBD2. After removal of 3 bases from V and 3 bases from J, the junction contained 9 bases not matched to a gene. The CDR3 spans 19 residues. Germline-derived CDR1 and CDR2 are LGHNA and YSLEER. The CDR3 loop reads CASSQTTSGRAAYTGELFF. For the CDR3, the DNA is TGCGCCAGCAGCCAGACGACTAGCGGGAGGGCCGCGTACACCGGGGAGCTGTTTTTT.

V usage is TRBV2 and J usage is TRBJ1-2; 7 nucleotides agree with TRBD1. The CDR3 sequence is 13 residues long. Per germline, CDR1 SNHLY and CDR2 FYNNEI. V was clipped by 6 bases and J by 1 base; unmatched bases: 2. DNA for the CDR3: TGTGCCAGCAGCCGGGACAGTAACTATGGCTACACCTTC. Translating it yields CASSRDSNYGYTF.

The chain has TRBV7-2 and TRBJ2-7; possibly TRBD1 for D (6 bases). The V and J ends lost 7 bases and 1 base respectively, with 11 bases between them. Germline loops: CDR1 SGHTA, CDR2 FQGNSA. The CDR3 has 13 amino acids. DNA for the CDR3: TGTGCCAGCACCTCAGGGGCGTCCTACGAGCAGTACTTC. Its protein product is CASTSGASYEQYF.

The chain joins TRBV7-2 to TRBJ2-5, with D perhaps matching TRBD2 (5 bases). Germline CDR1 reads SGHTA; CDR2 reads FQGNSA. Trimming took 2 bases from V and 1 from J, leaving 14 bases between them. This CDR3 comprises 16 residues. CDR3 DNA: TGTGCCAGCAGCTTAATAAGTCCCCGGGGCCAAGAGACCCAGTACTTC. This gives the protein CASSLISPRGQETQYF.

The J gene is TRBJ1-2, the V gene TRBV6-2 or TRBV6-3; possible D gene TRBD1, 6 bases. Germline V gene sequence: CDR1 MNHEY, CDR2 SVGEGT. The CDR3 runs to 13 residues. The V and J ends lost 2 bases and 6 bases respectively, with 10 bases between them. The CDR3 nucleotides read TGTGCCAGCAGTTACCAAACAGGGCATGGCTACACCTTC. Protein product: CASSYQTGHGYTF.

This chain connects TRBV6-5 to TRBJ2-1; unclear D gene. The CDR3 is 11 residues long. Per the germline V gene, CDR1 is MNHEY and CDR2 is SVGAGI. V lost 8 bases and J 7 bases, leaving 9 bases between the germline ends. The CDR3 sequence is CASPLRNEQFF. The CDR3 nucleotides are TGTGCCAGCCCTTTGAGAAATGAGCAGTTCTTC.

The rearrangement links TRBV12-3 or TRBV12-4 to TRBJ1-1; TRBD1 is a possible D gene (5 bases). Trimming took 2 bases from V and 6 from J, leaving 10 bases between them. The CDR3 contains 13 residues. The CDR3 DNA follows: TGTGCCAGCAGTTTAAATACCAGGGCTGAAGCTTTCTTT. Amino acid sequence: CASSLNTRAEAFF.

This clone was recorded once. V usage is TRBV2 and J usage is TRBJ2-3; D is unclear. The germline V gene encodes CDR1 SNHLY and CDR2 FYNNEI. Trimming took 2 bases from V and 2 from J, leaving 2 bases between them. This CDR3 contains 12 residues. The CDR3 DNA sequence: TGTGCCAGCAGTGAACACACAGATACGCAGTATTTT. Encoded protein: CASSEHTDTQYF. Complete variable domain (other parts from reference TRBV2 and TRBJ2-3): EPEVTQTPSHQVTQMGQEVILRCVPISNHLYFYWYRQILGQKVEFLVSFYNNEISEKSEIFDDQFSVERPDGSNFTLKIRSTKLEDSAMYFCASSEHTDTQYFGPGTRLTVL.

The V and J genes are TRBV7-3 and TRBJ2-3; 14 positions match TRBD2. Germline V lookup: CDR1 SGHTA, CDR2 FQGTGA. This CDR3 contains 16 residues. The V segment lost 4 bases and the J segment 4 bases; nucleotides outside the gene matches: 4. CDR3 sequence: CASSSQGLAGADTQYF. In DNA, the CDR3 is TGTGCCAGCAGCTCCCAGGGACTAGCGGGAGCAGATACGCAGTATTTT. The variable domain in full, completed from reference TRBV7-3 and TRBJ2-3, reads GAGVSQTPSNKVTEKGKYVELRCDPISGHTALYWYRQSLGQGPEFLIYFQGTGAADDSGLPNDRFFAVRPEGSVSTLKIQRTERGDSAVYLCASSSQGLAGADTQYFGPGTRLTVL.

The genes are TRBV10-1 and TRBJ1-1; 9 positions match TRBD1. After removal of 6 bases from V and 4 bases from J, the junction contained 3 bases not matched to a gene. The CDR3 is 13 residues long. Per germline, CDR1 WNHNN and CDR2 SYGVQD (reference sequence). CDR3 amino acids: CASSRDRATEAFF. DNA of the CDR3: TGCGCCAGCAGCCGGGACAGGGCCACTGAAGCTTTCTTT.

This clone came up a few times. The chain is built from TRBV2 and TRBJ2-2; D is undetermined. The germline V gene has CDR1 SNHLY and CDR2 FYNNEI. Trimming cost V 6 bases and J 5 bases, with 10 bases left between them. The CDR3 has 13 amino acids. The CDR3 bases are TGTGCCAGCAGACCTGGTCGGACCGGGGAGCTGTTTTTT. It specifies CASRPGRTGELFF.

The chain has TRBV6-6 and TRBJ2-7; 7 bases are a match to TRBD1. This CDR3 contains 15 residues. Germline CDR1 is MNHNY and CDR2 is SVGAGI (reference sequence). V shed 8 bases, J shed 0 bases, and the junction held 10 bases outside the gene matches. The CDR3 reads CASRYIQGPSYEQYF. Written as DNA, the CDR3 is TGTGCCAGCCGATATATACAGGGGCCCTCCTACGAGCAGTACTTC.

The CDR3 is CASSSGTSGLRTYEQYF. The DNA of the CDR3 is TGTGCCAGCAGTTCCGGGACTAGCGGACTCCGGACCTACGAGCAGTACTTC. The chain employs TRBV25-1 and TRBJ2-7; TRBD2 matches 11 bases. Unmatched junction bases numbered 11, after V lost 5 bases and J lost 2 bases. The length of the CDR3 is 17 residues. Germline V gives CDR1 MGHDK, CDR2 SYGVNS.

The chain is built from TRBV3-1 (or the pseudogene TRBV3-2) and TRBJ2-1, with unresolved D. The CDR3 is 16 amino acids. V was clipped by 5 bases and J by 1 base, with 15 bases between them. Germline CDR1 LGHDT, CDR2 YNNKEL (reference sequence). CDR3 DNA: TGTGCCAGCAGCTGGAGCCAAAGTTTATCCTACAATGAGCAGTTCTTC. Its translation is CASSWSQSLSYNEQFF.

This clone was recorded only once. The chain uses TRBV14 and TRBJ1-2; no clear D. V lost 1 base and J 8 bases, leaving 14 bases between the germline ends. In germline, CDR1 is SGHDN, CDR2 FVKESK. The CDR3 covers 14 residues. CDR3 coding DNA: TGTGCCAGCAGCCAAGCCACCGGGTTCCGGGGCTACACCTTC. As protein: CASSQATGFRGYTF.

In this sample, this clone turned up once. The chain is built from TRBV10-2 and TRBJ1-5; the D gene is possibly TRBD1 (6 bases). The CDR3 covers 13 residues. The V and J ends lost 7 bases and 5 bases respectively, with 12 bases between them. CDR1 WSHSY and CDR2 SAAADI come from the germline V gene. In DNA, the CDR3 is TGCGCCAGCAACTACGACAGGTATCAGCCCCAGCATTTT. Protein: CASNYDRYQPQHF.

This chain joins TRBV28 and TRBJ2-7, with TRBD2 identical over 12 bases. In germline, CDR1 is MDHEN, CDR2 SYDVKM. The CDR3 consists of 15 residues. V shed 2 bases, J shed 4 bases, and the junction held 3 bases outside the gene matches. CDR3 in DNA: TGTGCCAGCAGTTTAGGGCTAGCGGGAGGGTACGAGCAGTACTTC. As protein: CASSLGLAGGYEQYF.

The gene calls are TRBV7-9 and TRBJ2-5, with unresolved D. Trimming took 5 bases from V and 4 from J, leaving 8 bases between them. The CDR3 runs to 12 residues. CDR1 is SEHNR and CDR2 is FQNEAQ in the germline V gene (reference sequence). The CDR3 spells CASSLRRETQYF. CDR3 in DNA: TGTGCCAGCAGCCTTCGTAGAGAGACCCAGTACTTC.

In DNA form, the CDR3 reads TGTGCCAGCAGCCAATTGGGGACAGCTCCTAACTATGGCTACACCTTC. It encodes CASSQLGTAPNYGYTF. This chain uses TRBV3-1 (or the pseudogene TRBV3-2) with TRBJ1-2, with TRBD1 matching over 7 bases. This CDR3 region has 16 residues. Losses at the gene ends were 2 bases for V and 0 bases for J; bases not matched to a gene: 6. The germline V gene encodes CDR1 LGHDT and CDR2 YNNKEL (reference sequence).

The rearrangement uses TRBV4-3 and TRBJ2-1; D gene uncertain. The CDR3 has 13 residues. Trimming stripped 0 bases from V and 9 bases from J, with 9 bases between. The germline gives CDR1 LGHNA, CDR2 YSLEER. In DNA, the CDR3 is TGCGCCAGCAGCCAAGAGGGTCGAGGTGAGCAGTTCTTC. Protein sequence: CASSQEGRGEQFF.

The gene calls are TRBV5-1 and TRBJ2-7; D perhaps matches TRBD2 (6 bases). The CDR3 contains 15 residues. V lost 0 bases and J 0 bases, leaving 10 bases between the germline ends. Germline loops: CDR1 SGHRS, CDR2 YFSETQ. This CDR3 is CASSLEPGSSYEQYF. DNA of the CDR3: TGCGCCAGCAGCTTGGAGCCCGGGAGCTCCTACGAGCAGTACTTC.

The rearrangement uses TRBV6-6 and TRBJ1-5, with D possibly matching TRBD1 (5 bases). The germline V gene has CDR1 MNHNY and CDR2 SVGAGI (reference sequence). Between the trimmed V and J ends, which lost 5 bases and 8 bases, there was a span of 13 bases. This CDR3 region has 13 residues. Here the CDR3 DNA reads TGTGCCAGCAGTGCCAGGGCAGGAGAGCCCCAGCATTTT. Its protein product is CASSARAGEPQHF.

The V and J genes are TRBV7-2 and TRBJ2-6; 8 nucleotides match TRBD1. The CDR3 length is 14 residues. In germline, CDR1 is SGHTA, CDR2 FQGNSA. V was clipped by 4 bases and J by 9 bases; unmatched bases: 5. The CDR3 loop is CASSSGQGLNVLTF. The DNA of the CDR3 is TGTGCCAGCAGCTCCGGACAGGGACTCAACGTCCTGACTTTC.

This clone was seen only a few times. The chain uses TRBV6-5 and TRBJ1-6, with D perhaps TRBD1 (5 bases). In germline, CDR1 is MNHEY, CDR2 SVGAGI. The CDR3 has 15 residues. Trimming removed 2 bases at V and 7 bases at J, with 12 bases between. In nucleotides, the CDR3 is TGTGCCAGCAGTTACACCCCACGACAGAATTCACCCCTCCACTTT. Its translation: CASSYTPRQNSPLHF.

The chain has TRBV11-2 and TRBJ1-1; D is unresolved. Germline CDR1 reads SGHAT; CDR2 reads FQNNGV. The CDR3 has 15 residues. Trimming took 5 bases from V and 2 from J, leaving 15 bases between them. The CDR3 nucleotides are TGTGCCAGCAGCCCCATTGGAGGGATAAACACTGAAGCTTTCTTT. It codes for CASSPIGGINTEAFF.